This T cell receptor (beta chain) originates from a study of cytomegalovirus exposure and HLA in healthy donors listed by TCRdb under 2017. With regard to the full study: According to a later analysis, one platform produced both the 120 validation repertoires and the 720 or so repertoires of the first cohort. The study aimed to test whether signatures of past pathogen exposure could be identified by cataloging public T cell receptors. Besides the first cohort of hundreds of subjects, a separate validation cohort made up of 120 different subjects was used. To predict cytomegalovirus infection status, the study combined high-throughput TCR immunosequencing, statistical association of individual TCRs with disease status, and machine learning.

The protocol used for the library was the immunoSEQ multiplex PCR assay. In the original analysis: A statistical classification framework was developed to diagnose cytomegalovirus status using the catalog of TCR beta chain sequences. As stored in TCRdb, this immuneACCESS dataset retains in-frame rearrangements with V and J assigned. A fraction of the clones does not appear; measured against another copy, unresolved V genes explain less than half of the discrepancy, and the remainder lacks a known reason. V and J calls and clone size come straight from that table; D and trimming were deduced from the DNA. Recorded for this sample are 85,000 to 130,000 clones; around 89% of them occurred a single time. The ten largest clones capture 1.5% to 2% of the sample. The CDR3 measures 16 amino acids from cysteine to phenylalanine. Just CDR3 DNA is preserved here, 48 bases in frame from base 1. CDR1 LNHDA and CDR2 SQIVND are derived from the germline V gene (reference sequence). Compared with germline, V lacks 3 bases and J lacks 2 bases; bases without a gene match: 8.

What the work shows at the level of the full study, not this receptor alone: It was suggested by the authors that the approach could potentially be generalized to other disease states and immunological phenotypes. Most TCR sequences were seen in very few donors, while some public TCRs were found in many individuals. In vitro tests confirmed that a few of the cytomegalovirus-associated TCR beta chains recognize cytomegalovirus antigens. In the study, some 160 TCR beta chains were listed as associated with cytomegalovirus. A later analysis found that TCRs clustered in the first cohort also tended to co-occur in the roughly 120 validation repertoires, with approximately 95% of cluster scores above 0. All 130 or so repertoires were used to score co-occurrence in the validation cohort in a later analysis, because that analysis had no HLA typing for the cohort. Cytomegalovirus status was reported to be diagnosed by the classifier with high specificity and sensitivity in both the original and validation cohorts.

The donors belonged to the validation cohort of about 110 subjects, which was separate from the roughly 700-subject first cohort. Worth noting for this clone: Its antigen remains undetermined. No clone much larger than this one lies a single base away; base qualities are absent.

The receptor was isolated from a woman aged 18-30 years in good health and CMV-seropositive. Sequencing input: PBMCs. In this chain, TRBV19 is recombined with TRBJ2-7, and TRBD1 matches 9 of the central bases. For the CDR3, the sequence is CASSIDSTGGTYEQYF. The DNA sequence is as follows: TGTGCCAGTAGTATTGATAGCACAGGGGGCACCTACGAGCAGTACTTC.